The 11 T cell receptor beta chains below all came from one sample that was sequenced in a study of T cell repertoires in cytomegalovirus infection (dated by TCRdb to the late 2010s). Antigen specificity for these receptors is unknown. TCRdb lists the instrument as Illumina HiSeq 1500. TCRdb cleaned the public reads at Q25 with fastp, built clones with MiXCR and kept in-frame beta chains. Rows with a matching CDR3 protein are joined into one entry that keeps the most common DNA and genes. The sample table contains fewer than 1,000,000 distinct CDR3 sequences; only one count was recorded for around 29% of them. Over 12% of the sample is in the top ten clones. The treatment or condition label here, explained by the study, means: in vitro stimulation with specific CMV peptide epitopes to enrich CMV-specific T cells. Source: cultured CD8+ T cells from PBMCs, taken from culture after CMV antigen stimulation. The receptors stem from a human donor in good health (CMV status not recorded). Some clones in this sample may be carry-over from other donors' samples.

Only a few counts were recorded for this clonotype. The rearrangement uses TRBV7-6 and TRBJ2-5; D is perhaps TRBD2 (6 bases). The V end was cut by 6 bases, the J end by 4 bases, with 15 bases between. The CDR3 is 14 amino acids. The germline V gene encodes CDR1 SGHVS and CDR2 FNYEAQ. The CDR3 loop is CASSDSGEGETQYF. CDR3 sequence (DNA): TGTGCCAGCAGTGACTCGGGGGAAGGAGAGACCCAGTACTTC.

This clonotype has more than one count but fewer than ten. The rearrangement joins TRBV20-1 to TRBJ1-5; 8 bases align to TRBD1. CDR1 DFQATT and CDR2 SNEGSKA come from the germline V gene (reference sequence). V gave up 5 bases and J gave up 1 base; unmatched junction bases: 4. CDR3 length: 14 residues. CDR3: CSADSGGSNQPQHF. Here the CDR3 DNA reads TGCAGTGCTGATTCAGGGGGCAGCAATCAGCCCCAGCATTTT.

This clonotype was seen a few times. The rearrangement joins TRBV7-6 to TRBJ1-1, with D possibly matching TRBD1 (6 bases). The length of the CDR3 is 15 residues. Germline loops: CDR1 SGHVS, CDR2 FNYEAQ. V was pared by 5 bases and J by 3 bases, with 16 bases between. The DNA of the CDR3 is TGTGCCAGCAGCCCGGGGGCGAACGGGGACACTGAAGCTTTCTTT. Amino acid sequence: CASSPGANGDTEAFF.

The gene calls are TRBV7-9 and TRBJ1-2; D is uncertain. Germline V CDR1 and CDR2: SEHNR, FQNEAQ (reference sequence). V was clipped by 5 bases and J by 4 bases, with 14 bases between them. The length of the CDR3 is 14 residues. The CDR3 reads CASSPAPGSYGYTF. The CDR3 bases are TGTGCCAGCAGCCCCGCTCCGGGGAGCTATGGCTACACCTTC.

J is TRBJ1-6 and V is TRBV5-1, with D possibly TRBD1 on 5 matching bases. The CDR3 totals 14 residues. CDR1 and CDR2 (germline): SGHRS, YFSETQ. V was trimmed by 4 bases and J by 7 bases, leaving 12 bases between them. The CDR3 loop is CASSPGTSNSPLHF. The CDR3 region has the DNA TGCGCCAGCAGCCCCGGGACTTCGAATTCACCCCTCCACTTT.

The CDR3 coding sequence is TGTGCCAGCAGCCCTAGCCCCCCAGCAACTAATGAAAAACTGTTTTTT. Its translation is CASSPSPPATNEKLFF. This chain links TRBV7-8 with TRBJ1-4; the D is unclear. Trimming took off 5 bases at V and 0 bases at J, with 13 bases between the two ends. Germline lookup yields CDR1 SGHVS and CDR2 FQNEAQ. The CDR3 sequence is 16 residues long. The full variable domain, with the rest looked up from reference TRBV7-8 and TRBJ1-4, is GAGVSQSPRYKVAKRGQDVALRCDPISGHVSLFWYQQALGQGPEFLTYFQNEAQLDKSGLPSDRFFAERPEGSVSTLKIQRTQQEDSAVYLCASSPSPPATNEKLFFGSGTQLSVL.

The chain links TRBV27 to TRBJ2-2, with a weak D call TRBD1 (5 bases). V was clipped by 5 bases and J by 1 base, with 11 bases between them. Germline V gene sequence: CDR1 MNHEY, CDR2 SMNVEV (reference sequence). This CDR3 comprises 15 residues. The CDR3 spells CASSTYQGNTGELFF. The CDR3 DNA sequence: TGTGCCAGCAGTACATACCAGGGGAACACCGGGGAGCTGTTTTTT.

This clonotype is a singleton in its sample. The chain recombines TRBV20-1 with TRBJ2-1; D call uncertain. Per germline, CDR1 DFQATT and CDR2 SNEGSKA (reference sequence). V lost 4 bases, J lost 2 bases, and 9 bases lay in between. This CDR3 comprises 13 residues. CDR3 amino acids: CSAKQDTYNEQFF. CDR3 in DNA: TGCAGTGCTAAGCAGGATACCTACAATGAGCAGTTCTTC.

This clonotype was observed at least ten times. The rearrangement uses TRBV7-8 and TRBJ2-7, with TRBD1 matching over 9 bases. The V and J ends lost 1 base and 3 bases, in that order; junction bases with no gene match: 7. CDR1 and CDR2 (germline): SGHVS, FQNEAQ. The CDR3 runs 16 residues. The CDR3 reads CASSLGSGQGYYEQYF. CDR3 DNA: TGTGCCAGCAGCTTAGGTTCGGGACAGGGCTACTACGAGCAGTACTTC. Full variable domain (remainder filled in from reference TRBV7-8 and TRBJ2-7): GAGVSQSPRYKVAKRGQDVALRCDPISGHVSLFWYQQALGQGPEFLTYFQNEAQLDKSGLPSDRFFAERPEGSVSTLKIQRTQQEDSAVYLCASSLGSGQGYYEQYFGPGTRLTVT.

This rearrangement joins TRBV12-5 to TRBJ1-4, with 9 bases lining up with TRBD1. J gave up 6 bases and V 3 bases, and 14 bases lay outside the gene matches. The V gene's germline CDR1 is LGHNT and CDR2 FRNRAP. This CDR3 contains 18 residues. CDR3 in amino acids: CASGFTGGVTGGDEKLFF. CDR3 coding DNA: TGTGCTAGTGGTTTTACAGGCGGGGTGACAGGGGGTGATGAAAAACTGTTTTTT.

In regard to this clonotype: This could be a read error, since a much larger clone is one nucleotide away. The chain joins TRBV9 to TRBJ2-5; maybe TRBD2 (5 bases). Germline V gene data show CDR1 as SGDLS and CDR2 as YYNGEE. The CDR3 is 13 amino acids. The V and J ends lost 4 bases and 5 bases respectively, with 12 bases between them. The DNA of the CDR3 is TGTGCCAGCAGCCCCCCGGGGTCGGAGACCCAGTACTTC. Protein sequence: CASSPPGSETQYF.